This T cell receptor (beta chain) was retrieved from a study of CD8 T cells in Susac syndrome. This CDR3 has 15 residues. The germline CDR1 and CDR2 sequences are SQVTM and ANQGSEA. A note on this clonotype: Compared with germline, one end of the junction differs, possibly owing to a read error.

cDNA came from around 0.5 to 1 ug RNA primed by random hexamers. By means of immunoSEQ multiplex PCR, TCR beta CDR3 spanning 54 Vbeta and 13 Jbeta underwent amplification. TCRdb used MiXCR to reprocess the immunoSEQ multiplex PCR reads, holding one entry per CDR3 protein. Counted here are around 230,000 distinct CDR3 sequences, around 96% occurring once; the ten biggest clones make up roughly 0.1%. Sequencing of TCR beta was performed on blood CD8+ and CD4+ T cells. Patients with stable or active relapsing-remitting disease, all of them treatment-naive, made up the multiple sclerosis controls. TEMRA cells underwent FACS enrichment and CD8+ and CD4+ T cells underwent negative isolation.

The rearrangement links TRBV29-1 to TRBJ1-1; D not certain. Sequenced input: CD4+ T cells from PBMCs. The TCR sequence derives from a human donor with multiple sclerosis. For the CDR3, the DNA is TGCAGCGCTGAAACGCCGGGAGCAGTGGGTGAGATTGCTTTCTTT. Translation gives CSAETPGAVGEIAFF.